Following are 23 T cell receptor beta chains from one sample sequenced in a study of blood T cell repertoires in COVID-19. The data were produced by immunoSEQ multiplex PCR, yet TCRdb's version contains in-frame clones alone and is incomplete. The repertoire holds 70,000 or so clones, with 86% as singletons. Material: peripheral blood. The receptor set was obtained from a man younger than 40 with acute or convalescent COVID-19.

This clone was seen a few times. This sequence joins TRBV2 and TRBJ1-5; D may be TRBD1 (5 bases). The CDR3 loop spans 15 amino acids. V gave up 7 bases and J gave up 0 bases, with 13 bases separating them. CDR1 and CDR2 from the germline V gene are SNHLY and FYNNEI. The CDR3 is CASKADSYSNQPQHF. For the CDR3, the DNA is TGTGCCAGCAAGGCCGACAGTTATAGCAATCAGCCCCAGCATTTT.

This clone was recorded once. This chain connects TRBV6-2 or TRBV6-3 to TRBJ2-5; D gene ambiguous. Germline lookup yields CDR1 MNHEY and CDR2 SVGEGT. The V gene lost 3 bases and the J gene lost 5 bases, with 7 bases spanning the gap. This CDR3 contains 12 residues. The CDR3 nucleotides are TGTGCCAGCAGTTATGGCCCCGAGACCCAGTACTTC. As protein: CASSYGPETQYF.

This clone was found a few times. The chain employs TRBV7-8 and TRBJ2-7, with D maybe TRBD1 (6 bases). The CDR3 has 14 amino acids. Germline CDR1 reads SGHVS; CDR2 reads FQNEAQ. The germline V and J ends were trimmed by 5 bases and 7 bases, with 18 bases remaining between them. This chain's CDR3 is CASSPRRDIIEQYF. The CDR3 region has the DNA TGTGCCAGCAGCCCACGCCGGGACATAATAGAGCAGTACTTC.

This chain uses TRBV30 with TRBJ1-1, with unresolved D. V was clipped by 4 bases and J by 8 bases, with 17 bases between them. Germline lookup yields CDR1 GTSNPN and CDR2 SVGIG (reference sequence). The CDR3 consists of 13 residues. Here the CDR3 DNA reads TGTGCCTGGACCCTCGAGCGGGGAGTCGAAGCTTTCTTT. Amino acid sequence: CAWTLERGVEAFF.

The chain uses TRBV28 and TRBJ1-2, with 8 bases matching TRBD1. The CDR3 has 13 residues. Germline V CDR1 and CDR2: MDHEN, SYDVKM. The junction had 8 bases not matched to a gene; V was cut back by 9 bases and J by 5 bases. The CDR3, as DNA: TGTGCCAGTTCGGCAGGGGGCGCGTATGGCTACACCTTC. Its protein is CASSAGGAYGYTF.

This chain uses TRBV4-3 with TRBJ2-2; possible D gene TRBD2, 6 bases. With 1 base removed from V and 4 bases from J, the gap between germline ends came to 13 bases. The length of the CDR3 is 16 residues. CDR1 is LGHNA, CDR2 YSLEER, per germline. CDR3 bases: TGCGCCAGCAGCCAAGCTGGAGGGGTCGGCACCGGGGAGCTGTTTTTT. It specifies CASSQAGGVGTGELFF.

The chain links TRBV6-6 to TRBJ2-5; D may be TRBD1 (6 bases). V gave up 7 bases and J gave up 5 bases, with 17 bases separating them. The CDR3 has 14 amino acids. Germline V lookup: CDR1 MNHNY, CDR2 SVGAGI (reference sequence). CDR3 amino acids: CASMYGRGLETQYF. The CDR3 DNA reads TGTGCCAGCATGTACGGCAGGGGTTTGGAGACCCAGTACTTC.

V and J are TRBV27 and TRBJ2-7; 7 bases fit TRBD2. The V gene's germline CDR1 is MNHEY and CDR2 SMNVEV (reference sequence). CDR3 length: 14 amino acids. Losses at the gene ends were 4 bases for V and 7 bases for J; bases not matched to a gene: 10. The CDR3 loop reads CASSSRGLADEQYV. The CDR3 region has the DNA TGTGCCAGCAGTTCTAGAGGGCTAGCGGATGAGCAGTACGTC.

The chain uses TRBV24-1 and TRBJ1-4, with D possibly TRBD1 on 5 matching bases. The germline V and J ends were trimmed by 9 bases and 8 bases, with 21 bases remaining between them. The CDR3 contains 15 residues. Germline V gives CDR1 KGHDR, CDR2 SFDVKD. The CDR3 nucleotides are TGTGCCACCCGCCACGACCTCAATGGGGGGGAAAAACTGTTTTTT. Translation gives CATRHDLNGGEKLFF.

V is TRBV24-1 and J is TRBJ2-2; D gene ambiguous. This CDR3 has 15 amino acids. Between the trimmed V and J ends, which lost 3 bases and 2 bases, there was a span of 9 bases. Germline loops: CDR1 KGHDR, CDR2 SFDVKD. The CDR3: CATSDNRQNTGELFF. CDR3 coding DNA: TGTGCCACCAGTGATAACAGACAAAACACCGGGGAGCTGTTTTTT.

This clone appeared a single time. The chain has TRBV2 and TRBJ1-5; 8 bases agree with TRBD1. Germline CDR1 is SNHLY and CDR2 is FYNNEI. The CDR3 contains 20 residues. Germline trimming cut 0 bases from V and 2 bases from J; bases unmatched to any gene: 15. The CDR3 is CASSEARAGGGQGGNQPQHF. In nucleotides, the CDR3 is TGTGCCAGCAGTGAAGCTAGGGCCGGAGGCGGACAGGGCGGCAATCAGCCCCAGCATTTT.

The chain has TRBV6-2 or TRBV6-3 and TRBJ2-4; D is undetermined. Trimming removed 0 bases at V and 0 bases at J, with 6 bases between. The length of the CDR3 is 15 residues. The germline CDR1 and CDR2 sequences are MNHEY and SVGEGT. This CDR3 reads CASSYSSIAKNIQYF. The CDR3 DNA reads as TGTGCCAGCAGTTACTCGAGTATAGCCAAAAACATTCAGTACTTC.

The gene calls are TRBV19 and TRBJ1-2, with a weak D call TRBD1 (6 bases). CDR1 and CDR2 (germline): LNHDA, SQIVND (reference sequence). CDR3 length: 16 residues. The V end was cut by 3 bases, the J end by 2 bases, with 16 bases between. The CDR3 spells CASSIQQGVGNYGYTF. CDR3 DNA: TGTGCCAGTAGTATCCAACAGGGCGTCGGGAACTATGGCTACACCTTC.

The chain employs TRBV7-8 and TRBJ2-4; D might be TRBD2 (5 bases). The CDR3 extends over 16 amino acids. Germline CDR1 and CDR2: SGHVS and FQNEAQ. Trimming removed 0 bases at V and 6 bases at J, with 15 bases between. This CDR3 reads CASSLATSGPLNIQYF. DNA of the CDR3: TGTGCCAGCAGCTTAGCCACAAGCGGTCCCCTAAACATTCAGTACTTC.

J is TRBJ1-4 and V is TRBV7-9; possible D gene TRBD1, 5 bases. Germline CDR1 reads SEHNR; CDR2 reads FQNEAQ (reference sequence). V gave up 5 bases and J gave up 0 bases, with 19 bases separating them. The CDR3 is 18 residues long. The CDR3 sequence is CASSPWGSPPATNEKLFF. The CDR3 DNA is TGTGCCAGCAGCCCATGGGGCAGTCCGCCTGCAACTAATGAAAAACTGTTTTTT. The entire variable domain, with the rest obtained from reference TRBV7-9 and TRBJ1-4, is as follows: DTGVSQNPRHKITKRGQNVTFRCDPISEHNRLYWYRQTLGQGPEFLTYFQNEAQLEKSRLLSDRFSAERPKGSFSTLEIQRTEQGDSAMYLCASSPWGSPPATNEKLFFGSGTQLSVL.

This chain joins TRBV25-1 and TRBJ2-3; 9 positions agree with TRBD2. V shed 4 bases, J shed 2 bases, and the junction held 7 bases outside the gene matches. The V gene's germline CDR1 is MGHDK and CDR2 SYGVNS. There are 16 residues in the CDR3. The DNA of the CDR3 is TGTGCCAGCAGTGCCGAGACTAGCGGTTTCACAGATACGCAGTATTTT. Translating gives CASSAETSGFTDTQYF. Full variable domain (rest looked up from reference TRBV25-1 and TRBJ2-3): EADIYQTPRYLVIGTGKKITLECSQTMGHDKMYWYQQDPGMELHLIHYSYGVNSTEKGDLSSESTVSRIRTEHFPLTLESARPSHTSQYLCASSAETSGFTDTQYFGPGTRLTVL.

This sequence joins TRBV27 and TRBJ1-5, with TRBD1 matching 8 bases. The CDR3 has 15 amino acids. Germline V gene lookup returns CDR1 MNHEY and CDR2 SMNVEV (reference sequence). Losses at the gene ends were 2 bases for V and 3 bases for J; bases not matched to a gene: 3. The chain's CDR3 is CASSLGTGNNQPQHF. CDR3 bases: TGTGCCAGCAGTTTAGGGACAGGTAACAATCAGCCCCAGCATTTT.

The J gene is TRBJ2-2, the V gene TRBV6-6; D is uncertain. Germline-derived CDR1 and CDR2 are MNHNY and SVGAGI (reference sequence). Trimming cost V 8 bases and J 7 bases, with 11 bases left between them. This CDR3 comprises 12 residues. CDR3: CASGLVLGELFF. The DNA of the CDR3 is TGTGCCAGCGGTTTAGTCCTCGGGGAGCTGTTTTTT.

Concerning this clone: One end of the junction varies from germline; a read error may be responsible. Other DNA sequences in the same sample also yield this CDR3. V gene TRBV9 combines with J gene TRBJ1-1; D perhaps matches TRBD1 (6 bases). Germline V gives CDR1 SGDLS, CDR2 YYNGEE. The CDR3 loop spans 13 amino acids. DNA of the CDR3: TGTGCCAGCAGCGTAGTCCGGGACACTGAAGCCTTCTTT. This encodes CASSVVRDTEAFF.

V gene TRBV6-6 combines with J gene TRBJ2-1; 10 nucleotides align to TRBD2. Trimming took 10 bases from V and 2 from J; bases not matched to a gene: 11. The germline V gene has CDR1 MNHNY and CDR2 SVGAGI (reference sequence). The length of the CDR3 is 16 residues. The CDR3 reads CAISKEREGPYNEQFF. The DNA for the CDR3 is TGTGCCATCTCAAAGGAGCGGGAGGGCCCCTACAATGAGCAGTTCTTC.

The V and J genes are TRBV4-1 and TRBJ1-1; a weak D match, TRBD1 (5 bases). CDR1 is MGHRA, CDR2 YSYEKL, per germline. Trimming cost V 4 bases and J 2 bases, with 14 bases left between them. The CDR3 loop spans 15 amino acids. In nucleotides, the CDR3 is TGCGCCAGCAGCCCGGTCGGCAGGGCTAACACTGAAGCTTTCTTT. It yields the protein CASSPVGRANTEAFF.

CDR3 amino acids: CASSRATQGGETQYF. CDR3 nucleotide sequence: TGCGCCAGCAGCCGCGCCACGCAGGGAGGGGAGACCCAGTACTTC. This chain connects TRBV5-1 to TRBJ2-5, with TRBD2 matching over 7 bases. The CDR3 spans 15 residues. The junction had 11 bases not matched to a gene; V was cut back by 4 bases and J by 5 bases. Germline-derived CDR1 and CDR2 are SGHRS and YFSETQ.

The chain links TRBV19 to TRBJ1-1; 12 bases agree with TRBD1. Germline-derived CDR1 and CDR2 are LNHDA and SQIVND (reference sequence). This CDR3 is built from 15 residues. Trimming took 4 bases from V and 6 from J; bases not matched to a gene: 6. CDR3 in DNA: TGTGCCAGTAGTACACCGGGACAGGGGGCGTCTGAAGCTTTCTTT. Encoded protein: CASSTPGQGASEAFF.